Presented here are 29 T cell receptor beta chains from one specimen sequenced in a study of blood T cell repertoires in COVID-19. This table comes from immunoSEQ multiplex PCR, and its TCRdb copy is limited to in-frame clones, with some not included. The data show about 140,000 clones, about 90% seen once. The sample consisted of peripheral blood. The source of these receptors is a woman aged 55 to 70 with acute or convalescent COVID-19.

V is TRBV19 and J is TRBJ1-1; possibly TRBD1 for D (5 bases). Germline assignment: CDR1 LNHDA and CDR2 SQIVND (reference sequence). The length of the CDR3 is 14 residues. V gave up 3 bases and J gave up 1 base, with 9 bases separating them. CDR3 nucleotides: TGTGCCAGTAGTATGGGGCAGGGGAACACTGAAGCTTTCTTT. The encoded protein is CASSMGQGNTEAFF.

The chain is built from TRBV27 and TRBJ1-5; possible D gene TRBD1, 5 bases. The CDR3 is made up of 13 amino acids. Germline loops: CDR1 MNHEY, CDR2 SMNVEV (reference sequence). The ends were cut back, 3 bases at V and 6 bases at J, with 9 bases in the middle. In DNA form, the CDR3 reads TGTGCCAGCAGTTTCAGGGAGGGTCAGCCCCAGCATTTT. Its protein is CASSFREGQPQHF.

A single count supports this clone. This rearrangement joins TRBV5-1 to TRBJ1-4; D unresolved. The CDR3 has 15 residues. Germline V gives CDR1 SGHRS, CDR2 YFSETQ. V lost 1 base and J lost 7, with 14 bases in between. CDR3 region: CASSLNPRASEKLFF. As DNA, the CDR3 is TGCGCCAGCAGCTTGAATCCCAGAGCGAGTGAAAAACTGTTTTTT.

This clone was observed a handful of times. The DNA of the CDR3 is TGTGCCAGCAGTTTCCCGCGACACGGAATGGTATATTCACCCCTCCACTTT. It yields the protein CASSFPRHGMVYSPLHF. The V gene is TRBV28, the J gene TRBJ1-6; D unclear. CDR1 and CDR2 from the germline V gene are MDHEN and SYDVKM. V dropped 3 bases and J dropped 8 bases, with 20 bases sitting between them. This CDR3 contains 17 residues.

The rearrangement uses TRBV5-4 and TRBJ2-2, with D possibly TRBD1 on 8 matching bases. Trimming took 3 bases from V and 6 from J, leaving 18 bases between them. Germline CDR1 is SGHNT and CDR2 is YYREEE (reference sequence). The CDR3 spans 16 residues. The CDR3 DNA follows: TGTGCCAGCAGCTCGCGACAGGGGAGGGTAGCCGGGGAGCTGTTTTTT. The encoded protein is CASSSRQGRVAGELFF.

V usage is TRBV19 and J usage is TRBJ1-6; D ambiguous. The ends were cut back, 3 bases at V and 1 base at J, with 4 bases in the middle. The CDR3 has 14 amino acids. From germline, CDR1 is LNHDA and CDR2 SQIVND (reference sequence). CDR3 sequence reads: CASSISSYNSPLHF. CDR3 bases: TGTGCCAGTAGTATTAGTTCCTATAATTCACCCCTCCACTTT.

The sample holds one count of this clone. This chain joins TRBV7-2 and TRBJ2-3, with a tentative D call TRBD2 (6 bases). Trimming shortened V by 4 bases and J by 3 bases, and 11 bases separated the two germline ends. CDR3 length: 14 residues. Germline V gene sequence: CDR1 SGHTA, CDR2 FQGNSA. In nucleotides, the CDR3 is TGTGCCAGCAGCTCGGGGGTCCGGACAGATACGCAGTATTTT. Its translation: CASSSGVRTDTQYF.

The chain links TRBV4-3 to TRBJ1-1; D may be TRBD1 (6 bases). The CDR3 has 15 amino acids. Germline V CDR1 and CDR2: LGHNA, YSLEER. V was pared by 3 bases and J by 7 bases, with 18 bases between. The CDR3 bases are TGCGCCAGCAGCCACAAAACAGCGGGGGCCCTTGAAGCTTTCTTT. As protein: CASSHKTAGALEAFF.

The chain has TRBV30 and TRBJ1-4; D is uncertain. Per germline, CDR1 GTSNPN and CDR2 SVGIG (reference sequence). Trimming cost V 3 bases and J 0 bases, with 8 bases left between them. The CDR3 loop spans 14 amino acids. The CDR3 DNA is TGTGCCTGGAGCGGTGGGCCAACTAATGAAAAACTGTTTTTT. Its translation: CAWSGGPTNEKLFF.

The rearrangement joins TRBV12-5 to TRBJ1-1; D is perhaps TRBD1 (5 bases). The ends were cut back, 6 bases at V and 4 bases at J, with 12 bases in the middle. CDR1 is LGHNT, CDR2 FRNRAP, per germline. The CDR3 loop spans 13 amino acids. The CDR3 DNA follows: TGTGCTAGTGGCCCTGCCGGGGGCACTGAAGCTTTCTTT. This gives the protein CASGPAGGTEAFF.

This clone was recorded once. The gene calls are TRBV2 and TRBJ2-3; a weak D match, TRBD2 (6 bases). The CDR3 has 15 residues. Trimming pared 7 bases from V and 1 base from J, leaving 15 bases between. Germline lookup yields CDR1 SNHLY and CDR2 FYNNEI. The CDR3 region is CASTPGGGGTDTQYF. CDR3 in DNA: TGTGCCAGCACCCCCGGCGGCGGGGGCACAGATACGCAGTATTTT.

This chain uses TRBV24-1 with TRBJ2-1; 8 bases agree with TRBD1. V was pared by 5 bases and J by 4 bases, with 3 bases of the junction left unmatched. The germline V gene has CDR1 KGHDR and CDR2 SFDVKD. The CDR3 covers 14 residues. CDR3 DNA: TGTGCCACCAGTGTGGGACAGGAGTACAATGAGCAGTTCTTC. This gives the protein CATSVGQEYNEQFF.

This clone was counted a single time. The chain has TRBV11-1 and TRBJ2-2; TRBD1 matches at 7 bases. Germline CDR1 and CDR2: SGHAT and FQDESV (reference sequence). The CDR3 runs to 15 residues. V gave up 9 bases and J gave up 3 bases; unmatched junction bases: 10. CDR3 residues: CASSVRGPDTGELFF. CDR3 in DNA: TGTGCCAGTAGTGTTAGGGGGCCGGACACCGGGGAGCTGTTTTTT.

The gene calls are TRBV21-1 and TRBJ1-5; whether TRBD1, the table's D call, matches the DNA was not checked. TRBV21-1 is a known pseudogene. This CDR3 has 14 amino acids. CDR3 bases: TGTGCCAGCAGCAGGACAGTAGCAAATCAGCCCCAGCATTTT. It is translated as CASSRTVANQPQHF.

The chain couples TRBV6-2 or TRBV6-3 to TRBJ1-1; 8 bases align to TRBD1. V was clipped by 0 bases and J by 5 bases; unmatched bases: 14. Germline lookup yields CDR1 MNHEY and CDR2 SVGEGT. The CDR3 has 18 amino acids. The CDR3 is CASSYSMAGGGSGTEAFF. In nucleotides, the CDR3 is TGTGCCAGCAGTTACTCGATGGCAGGGGGCGGTTCAGGGACTGAAGCTTTCTTT.

This clone was seen only once. This chain links TRBV27 with TRBJ1-5; D unresolved. Trimming left V 6 bases short and J 0 bases short, with 3 bases between. This CDR3 contains 12 residues. Germline V gene sequence: CDR1 MNHEY, CDR2 SMNVEV (reference sequence). The chain's CDR3 is CASRYSNQPQHF. Written as DNA, the CDR3 is TGTGCCAGCAGGTATAGCAATCAGCCCCAGCATTTT.

This clone was observed a few times. The rearrangement uses TRBV3-1 (or the pseudogene TRBV3-2) and TRBJ1-5; maybe TRBD1 (5 bases). Per the germline V gene, CDR1 is LGHDT and CDR2 is YNNKEL (reference sequence). The CDR3 is 13 residues long. With 3 bases removed from V and 8 bases from J, the gap between germline ends came to 11 bases. CDR3 amino acids: CASSHGQRKPQHF. CDR3 DNA: TGTGCCAGCAGCCATGGACAAAGGAAGCCCCAGCATTTT.

The chain recombines TRBV28 with TRBJ2-6; TRBD1 is a possible D gene (6 bases). The CDR3 is 18 residues long. The V end lost 4 bases, the J end lost 2 bases, and 18 bases lay between the germline ends. The germline V gene has CDR1 MDHEN and CDR2 SYDVKM. Here the CDR3 reads CASSSILGQLAGANVLTF. The CDR3 coding sequence is TGTGCCAGCAGTTCAATCCTAGGACAGCTTGCTGGGGCCAACGTCCTGACTTTC.

The genes are TRBV6-5 and TRBJ1-4; 8 bases align to TRBD1. The CDR3 sequence is 13 residues long. The V gene end was trimmed by 3 bases and the J gene end by 11 bases; junction bases not matched to a gene: 5. Germline V gene sequence: CDR1 MNHEY, CDR2 SVGAGI. The CDR3 nucleotides are TGTGCCAGCAGTTATTCAGGGGGCGGGAAACTGTTTTTT. As protein: CASSYSGGGKLFF.

The rearrangement links TRBV4-3 to TRBJ2-2; 13 positions agree with TRBD2. The CDR3 is 18 residues long. The germline V gene has CDR1 LGHNA and CDR2 YSLEER. V trimming: 3 bases; J trimming: 4 bases; junction bases outside the gene matches: 8. The CDR3 DNA reads TGCGCCAGCAGCCACGGACTAGCGGGGGTCGGTGGCACCGGGGAGCTGTTTTTT. The encoded protein is CASSHGLAGVGGTGELFF.

The CDR3 here is CATSRDYGGRLAFF. CDR3 coding DNA: TGTGCCACCAGCAGAGATTACGGGGGGCGCTTGGCTTTCTTT. This chain uses TRBV15 with TRBJ1-1; maybe TRBD1 (6 bases). The V gene's germline CDR1 is LNHNV and CDR2 YYDKDF (reference sequence). Trimming removed 0 bases from V and 11 bases from J, with 16 bases in between. This CDR3 comprises 14 residues.

This clone was seen once. This sequence joins TRBV7-6 and TRBJ2-5; D ambiguous. V dropped 5 bases and J dropped 7 bases, with 11 bases sitting between them. This CDR3 has 12 residues. CDR1 and CDR2 from the germline V gene are SGHVS and FNYEAQ. Written as DNA, the CDR3 is TGTGCCAGCAGCCCCCCCGGTGGGACCCAGTACTTC. This gives the protein CASSPPGGTQYF.

This clone was observed once. The J gene is TRBJ2-1, the V gene TRBV9; D is uncertain. Germline V gene data show CDR1 as SGDLS and CDR2 as YYNGEE. The CDR3 runs to 15 residues. Trimming stripped 0 bases from V and 4 bases from J, with 11 bases between. CDR3 DNA sequence: TGTGCCAGCAGCGTAGGGCAGGCCAGATACAATGAGCAGTTCTTC. Encoded protein: CASSVGQARYNEQFF.

This sequence joins TRBV30 and TRBJ1-1; 7 bases line up with TRBD1. Germline V gene lookup returns CDR1 GTSNPN and CDR2 SVGIG (reference sequence). The V and J ends lost 3 bases and 1 base, in that order; junction bases with no gene match: 5. This CDR3 spans 14 amino acids. The DNA of the CDR3 is TGTGCCTGGAGGCTCGGACAGGCGAACACTGAAGCTTTCTTT. It encodes CAWRLGQANTEAFF.

The chain combines TRBV13 with TRBJ1-6, with 7 bases matching TRBD1. The CDR3 runs 16 residues. Trimming took 4 bases from V and 3 from J; bases not matched to a gene: 6. Per the germline V gene, CDR1 is PRHDT and CDR2 is FYEKMQ (reference sequence). CDR3 nucleotide sequence: TGTGCCAGCAGCTACCAGACAGGGTACTATAATTCACCCCTCCACTTT. Amino acids: CASSYQTGYYNSPLHF.

This chain links TRBV7-9 with TRBJ2-3, with TRBD1 identical over 12 bases. J was trimmed by 4 bases and V by 3 bases; bases with no gene match: 5. This CDR3 region has 16 residues. CDR1 SEHNR and CDR2 FQNEAQ come from the germline V gene (reference sequence). CDR3 sequence: CASSLWDRGLPDTQYF. CDR3 DNA sequence: TGTGCCAGCAGCTTGTGGGACAGGGGGCTACCAGATACGCAGTATTTT. Looking up the rest from reference TRBV7-9 and TRBJ2-3 gives the full variable domain: DTGVSQNPRHKITKRGQNVTFRCDPISEHNRLYWYRQTLGQGPEFLTYFQNEAQLEKSRLLSDRFSAERPKGSFSTLEIQRTEQGDSAMYLCASSLWDRGLPDTQYFGPGTRLTVL.

This clone was found a few times. The chain links TRBV5-4 to TRBJ1-6, with D possibly being TRBD1 (5 bases). CDR3 length: 14 amino acids. Per germline, CDR1 SGHNT and CDR2 YYREEE (reference sequence). V was clipped by 0 bases and J by 10 bases, with 11 bases between them. The CDR3 loop is CASSLGGHGSPLHF. The CDR3 region has the DNA TGTGCCAGCAGCTTGGGCGGACACGGGTCACCCCTCCACTTT. Looking up the rest from reference TRBV5-4 and TRBJ1-6 gives the full variable domain: ETGVTQSPTHLIKTRGQQVTLRCSSQSGHNTVSWYQQALGQGPQFIFQYYREEENGRGNFPPRFSGLQFPNYSSELNVNALELDDSALYLCASSLGGHGSPLHFGNGTRLTVT.

The J gene is TRBJ2-3, the V gene TRBV29-1; TRBD1 agrees at 7 bases. V was clipped by 3 bases and J by 4 bases; unmatched bases: 4. The CDR3 consists of 13 residues. Germline CDR1 and CDR2: SQVTM and ANQGSEA. CDR3 sequence reads: CSVERQGADTQYF. CDR3 nucleotide sequence: TGCAGCGTTGAGAGACAGGGAGCAGATACGCAGTATTTT.

With respect to this clone: This same CDR3 is encoded by further DNA sequences in the sample. The genes are TRBV6-5 and TRBJ1-1; D is unresolved. The CDR3 length is 12 residues. The germline V gene has CDR1 MNHEY and CDR2 SVGAGI. V gave up 5 bases and J gave up 1 base, with 5 bases separating them. Here the CDR3 DNA reads TGTGCCAGCAGTCGAGGGAACACTGAAGCTTTCTTT. It is translated as CASSRGNTEAFF.